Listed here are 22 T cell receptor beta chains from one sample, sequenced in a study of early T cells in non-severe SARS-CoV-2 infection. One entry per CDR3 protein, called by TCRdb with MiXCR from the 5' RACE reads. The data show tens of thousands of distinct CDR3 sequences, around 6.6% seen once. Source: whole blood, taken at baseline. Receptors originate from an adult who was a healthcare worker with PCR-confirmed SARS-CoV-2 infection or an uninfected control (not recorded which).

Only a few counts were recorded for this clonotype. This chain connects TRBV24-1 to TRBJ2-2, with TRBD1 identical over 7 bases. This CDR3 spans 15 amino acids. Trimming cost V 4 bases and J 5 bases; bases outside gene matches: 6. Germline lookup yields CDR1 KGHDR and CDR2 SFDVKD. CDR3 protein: CATSDPDRTTGELFF. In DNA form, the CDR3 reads TGTGCCACCAGTGACCCGGACAGGACAACCGGGGAGCTGTTTTTT.

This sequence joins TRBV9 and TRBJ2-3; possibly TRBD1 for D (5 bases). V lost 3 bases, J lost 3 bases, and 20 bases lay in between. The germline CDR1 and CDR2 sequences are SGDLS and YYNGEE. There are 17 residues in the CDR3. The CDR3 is CASSARWGVKWTDTQYF. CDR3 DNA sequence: TGTGCCAGCAGCGCCAGGTGGGGCGTGAAATGGACAGATACGCAGTATTTT.

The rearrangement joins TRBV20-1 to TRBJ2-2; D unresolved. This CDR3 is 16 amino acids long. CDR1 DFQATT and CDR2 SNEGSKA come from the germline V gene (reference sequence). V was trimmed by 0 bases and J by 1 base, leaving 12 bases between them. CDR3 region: CSARDVTRGNTGELFF. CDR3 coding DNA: TGCAGTGCTAGAGATGTTACCCGAGGGAACACCGGGGAGCTGTTTTTT.

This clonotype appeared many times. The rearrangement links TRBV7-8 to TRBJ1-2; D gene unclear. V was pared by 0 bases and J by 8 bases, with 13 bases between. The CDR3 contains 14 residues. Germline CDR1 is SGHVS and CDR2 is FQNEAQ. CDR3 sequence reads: CASSLAQPRRGYTF. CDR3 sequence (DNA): TGTGCCAGCAGCTTAGCCCAACCCCGTCGGGGCTACACCTTC.

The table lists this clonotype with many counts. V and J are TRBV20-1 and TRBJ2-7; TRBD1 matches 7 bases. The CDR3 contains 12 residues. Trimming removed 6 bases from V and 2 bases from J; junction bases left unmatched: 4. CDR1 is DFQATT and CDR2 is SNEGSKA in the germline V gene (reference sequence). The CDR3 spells CSARQGTYEQYF. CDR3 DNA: TGCAGTGCCCGACAGGGTACCTACGAGCAGTACTTC.

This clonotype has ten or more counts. CDR3 in DNA: TGTGCCAGCTCACCCTGGGTGGGGGACCCAAGCACAGATACGCAGTATTTT. It encodes CASSPWVGDPSTDTQYF. The V call is TRBV18, the J call TRBJ2-3; D possibly uses TRBD1 or TRBD2 (5 bases each). The CDR3 has 17 amino acids. The germline V and J ends were trimmed by 3 bases and 0 bases, with 16 bases remaining between them. Germline V gives CDR1 KGHSH, CDR2 LQKENI.

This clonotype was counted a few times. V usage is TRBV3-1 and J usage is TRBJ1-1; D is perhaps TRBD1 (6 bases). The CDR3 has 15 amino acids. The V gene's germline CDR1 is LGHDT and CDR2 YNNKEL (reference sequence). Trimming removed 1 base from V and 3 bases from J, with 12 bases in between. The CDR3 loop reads CASSQGTGADTEAFF. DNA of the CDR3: TGTGCCAGCAGCCAAGGTACGGGGGCAGACACTGAAGCTTTCTTT.

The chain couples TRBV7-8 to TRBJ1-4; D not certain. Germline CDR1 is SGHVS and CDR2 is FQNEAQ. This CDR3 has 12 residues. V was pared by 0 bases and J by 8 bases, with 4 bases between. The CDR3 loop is CASSLAFEKLFF. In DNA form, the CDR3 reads TGTGCCAGCAGCTTAGCCTTCGAAAAACTGTTTTTT.

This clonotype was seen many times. Here the CDR3 reads CASSLGQGAWNEQFF. As DNA, the CDR3 is TGTGCCAGCAGCCTGGGACAGGGGGCTTGGAATGAGCAGTTCTTC. The chain joins TRBV7-2 to TRBJ2-1; the match to TRBD1 covers 12 bases. Germline assignment: CDR1 SGHTA and CDR2 FQGNSA. V lost 5 bases, J lost 7 bases, and 6 bases stayed unmatched. The CDR3 is 15 amino acids.

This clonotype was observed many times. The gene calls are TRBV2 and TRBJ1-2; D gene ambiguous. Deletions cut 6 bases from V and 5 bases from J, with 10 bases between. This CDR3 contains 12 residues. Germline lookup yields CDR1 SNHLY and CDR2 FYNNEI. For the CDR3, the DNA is TGTGCCAGCAGCCCTGACCAGTATGGCTACACCTTC. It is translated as CASSPDQYGYTF.

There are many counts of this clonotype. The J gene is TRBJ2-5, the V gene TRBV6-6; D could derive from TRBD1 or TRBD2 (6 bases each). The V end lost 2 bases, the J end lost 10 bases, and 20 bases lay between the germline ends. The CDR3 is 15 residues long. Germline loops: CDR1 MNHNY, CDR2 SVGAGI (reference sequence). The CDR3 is CASSYVGGLNEIQYF. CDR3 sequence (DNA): TGTGCCAGCAGTTACGTCGGGGGCTTAAATGAAATCCAGTACTTC.

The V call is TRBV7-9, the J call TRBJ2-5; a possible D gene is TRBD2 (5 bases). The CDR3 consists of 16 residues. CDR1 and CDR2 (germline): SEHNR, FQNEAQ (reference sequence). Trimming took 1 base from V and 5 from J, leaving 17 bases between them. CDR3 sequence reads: CASSLGFSSGMETQYF. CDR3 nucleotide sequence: TGTGCCAGCAGCTTAGGGTTTTCCTCGGGGATGGAGACCCAGTACTTC.

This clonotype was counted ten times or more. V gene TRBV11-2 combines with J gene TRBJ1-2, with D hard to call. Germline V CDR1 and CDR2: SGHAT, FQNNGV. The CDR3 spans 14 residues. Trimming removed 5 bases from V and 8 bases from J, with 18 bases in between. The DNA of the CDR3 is TGTGCCAGCAGCCCAACGTGGAGGGATGGCGGCTACACCTTC. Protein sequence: CASSPTWRDGGYTF.

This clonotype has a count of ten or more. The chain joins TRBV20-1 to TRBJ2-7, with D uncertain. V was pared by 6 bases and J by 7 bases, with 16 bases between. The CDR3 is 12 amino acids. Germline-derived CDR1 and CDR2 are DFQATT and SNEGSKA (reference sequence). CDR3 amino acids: CSALESAGEQYF. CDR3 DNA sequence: TGCAGTGCCCTAGAAAGTGCCGGAGAGCAGTACTTC.

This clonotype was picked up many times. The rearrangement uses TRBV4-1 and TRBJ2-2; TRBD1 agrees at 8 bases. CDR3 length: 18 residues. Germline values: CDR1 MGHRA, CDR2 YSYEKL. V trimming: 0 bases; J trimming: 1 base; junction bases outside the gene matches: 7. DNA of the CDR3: TGCGCCAGCAGCCAAGATATCCAGGGGGCGCAGAACACCGGGGAGCTGTTTTTT. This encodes CASSQDIQGAQNTGELFF.

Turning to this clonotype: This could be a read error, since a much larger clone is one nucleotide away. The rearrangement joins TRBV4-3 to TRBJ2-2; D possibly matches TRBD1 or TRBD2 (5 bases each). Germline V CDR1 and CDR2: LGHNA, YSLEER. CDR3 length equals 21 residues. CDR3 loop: CASSQECVGDPPGPNTEELFF. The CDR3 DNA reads TGCGCCAGCAGCCAAGAGTGTGTAGGGGACCCGCCGGGGCCGAACACCGAGGAGCTGTTTTTT.

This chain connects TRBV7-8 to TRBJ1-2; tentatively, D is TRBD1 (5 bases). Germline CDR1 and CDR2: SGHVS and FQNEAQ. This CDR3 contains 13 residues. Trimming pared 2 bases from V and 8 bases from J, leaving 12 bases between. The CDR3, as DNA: TGTGCCAGCAGCTTAAACGCAGGGCAGGGCTACACCTTC. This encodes CASSLNAGQGYTF. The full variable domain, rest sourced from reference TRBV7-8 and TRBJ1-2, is GAGVSQSPRYKVAKRGQDVALRCDPISGHVSLFWYQQALGQGPEFLTYFQNEAQLDKSGLPSDRFFAERPEGSVSTLKIQRTQQEDSAVYLCASSLNAGQGYTFGSGTRLTVV.

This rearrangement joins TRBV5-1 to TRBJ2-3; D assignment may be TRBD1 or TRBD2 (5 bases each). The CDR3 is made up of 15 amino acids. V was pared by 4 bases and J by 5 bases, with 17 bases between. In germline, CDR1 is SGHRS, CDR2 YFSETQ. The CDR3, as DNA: TGCGCCAGCAGCCGGGACCTTGAAAGTGGAGATACGCAGTATTTT. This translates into CASSRDLESGDTQYF.

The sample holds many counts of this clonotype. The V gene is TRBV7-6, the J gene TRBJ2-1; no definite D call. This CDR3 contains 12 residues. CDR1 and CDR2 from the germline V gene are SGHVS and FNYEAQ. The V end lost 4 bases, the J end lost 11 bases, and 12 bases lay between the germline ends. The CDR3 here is CASSSYTMKQFF. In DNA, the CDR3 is TGTGCCAGCAGCTCCTATACAATGAAGCAGTTCTTC.

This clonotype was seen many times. In DNA form, the CDR3 reads TGCAGCGTTGTGCGGGGGGGCCCTCAGACCCAGTACTTC. Residues: CSVVRGGPQTQYF. This chain links TRBV29-1 with TRBJ2-5; 9 bases fit TRBD2. The CDR3 runs to 13 residues. CDR1 and CDR2 (germline): SQVTM, ANQGSEA. J gave up 6 bases and V 4 bases, and 6 bases lay outside the gene matches.

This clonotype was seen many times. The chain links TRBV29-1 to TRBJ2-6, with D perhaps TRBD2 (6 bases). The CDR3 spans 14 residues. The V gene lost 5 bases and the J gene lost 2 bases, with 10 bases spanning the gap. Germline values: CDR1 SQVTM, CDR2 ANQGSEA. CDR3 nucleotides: TGCAGCGTTTTCTCGGGGGCTGGGGCCAACGTCCTGACTTTC. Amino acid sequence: CSVFSGAGANVLTF.

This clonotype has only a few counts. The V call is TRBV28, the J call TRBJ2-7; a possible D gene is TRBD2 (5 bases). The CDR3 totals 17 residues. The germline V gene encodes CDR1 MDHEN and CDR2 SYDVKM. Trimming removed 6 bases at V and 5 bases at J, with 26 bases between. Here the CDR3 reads CASRDDTEGWYYNEQYF. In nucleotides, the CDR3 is TGTGCCAGCAGGGATGACACCGAGGGATGGTACTACAACGAGCAGTACTTC.